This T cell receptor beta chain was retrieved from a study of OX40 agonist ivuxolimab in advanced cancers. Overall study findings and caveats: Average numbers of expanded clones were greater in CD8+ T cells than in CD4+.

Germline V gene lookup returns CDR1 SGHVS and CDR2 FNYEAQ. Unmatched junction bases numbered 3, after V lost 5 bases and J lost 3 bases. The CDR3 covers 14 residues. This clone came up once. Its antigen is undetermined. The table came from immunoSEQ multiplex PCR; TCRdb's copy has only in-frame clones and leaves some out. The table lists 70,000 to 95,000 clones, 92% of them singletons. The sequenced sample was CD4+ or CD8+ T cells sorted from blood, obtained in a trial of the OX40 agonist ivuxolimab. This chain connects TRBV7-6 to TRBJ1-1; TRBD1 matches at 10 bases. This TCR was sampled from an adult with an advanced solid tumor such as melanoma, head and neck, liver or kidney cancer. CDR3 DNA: TGTGCCAGCAGCAGACAGGGGGCAGACACTGAAGCTTTCTTT. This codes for CASSRQGADTEAFF.